The T cell receptor beta chain described here comes from a study of T and B cells in COVID-19 patients. Whole-study results and caveats: At recovery TRB diversity and richness exceeded healthy donors, after highly clonal active COVID-19 repertoires. In COVID-19 patients, T cell receptor beta variable and joining gene use was reportedly strongly skewed.

From blood, roughly 250-500 ng of genomic DNA served as TRB template. Multiplex PCR with BIOMED2 TRB-A/B primer pools amplified TRB rearrangements. TCRdb re-derived calls from the multiplex PCR reads in MiXCR, one entry per CDR3 protein. The profile shows about 17,000 distinct CDR3 sequences, 25% to 35% of them singletons. The CDR3 has 15 amino acids. Trimming removed 7 bases at V and 3 bases at J, with 19 bases between. With respect to this clonotype: Its antigen is unidentified.

This rearrangement joins TRBV12-3 or TRBV12-4 to TRBJ2-7; D possibly matches TRBD1 or TRBD2 (5 bases each). The clonotype comes from a human donor who had recovered from COVID-19. Sample: blood. CDR3 nucleotides: TGTGCCAGCACCCCCCTCCGGGGCGAAATCTACGAGCAGTACTTC. Translating it yields CASTPLRGEIYEQYF.